This T cell receptor (beta chain) appears in the sequencing data of a study of post-analysis software for immune sequencing data (dated by TCRdb to 2013 to 2016). For the study in its entirety: Recorded disease courses included relapsing-remitting, secondary progressive and progressive-relapsing multiple sclerosis, with some patients lacking subtype annotation. The patient repertoires were compared against 11 previously published healthy control repertoires obtained from donors aged about 6 to 28 years. A subset of samples was prepared in parallel using single-end sample barcoding, then pooled and co-amplified after Illumina adapter ligation. General findings and caveats noted by the study authors: Patients showed significantly higher frequencies than controls for about five TRBV segments, among them TRBV5-6, TRBV5-1 and TRBV20-1. The control group was slightly older than the multiple sclerosis patient group. Compared with controls, multiple sclerosis patients had significantly lower normalized Chao1 diversity, a finding suggesting substantial peripheral T-cell clonal expansion. When samples were clustered directly using the F measure, samples prepared in the same batch co-clustered strongly, which prompted a batch-effect correction.

According to the germline V gene, CDR1 reads LGHNA and CDR2 reads YNFKEQ. Inclusive of the bounding cysteine and phenylalanine, the CDR3 is 14 residues long. Of the read, only the CDR3 DNA is kept; its 42 bases are in frame from base 1. The germline ends are 10 bases apart after V is trimmed by 2 bases and J by 3 bases. Library preparation was by PCR. Reads for this sample came from an Illumina HiSeq 2500. To reduce PCR and sequencing biases, unique molecular identifiers were built into the TCR beta cDNA libraries. Approximately 500,000 cDNA molecules were obtained for every 1 to 10 million input T cells, so each molecule roughly corresponded to one T cell. Patient libraries were prepared and sequenced with the same protocol used for the earlier healthy control dataset. Samples belonging to the same batch were prepared together, multiplexed and sequenced on a shared HiSeq lane. In the authors' own workflow: Raw barcoded reads were processed with MIGEC, discarding single-read molecular identifier groups before consensus assembly and CDR3 extraction. Clonotype tables were post-analysed with VDJtools, and diversity was normalized by down-sampling all datasets to the smallest sample size. Repertoire overlap clustering matched CDR3 amino acid but not nucleotide sequences to correct batch-related cross-sample contamination. Starting from the raw public reads, TCRdb applied fastp trimming at Q25, assembled clones with MiXCR and retained in-frame beta chains. Identical CDR3 protein sequences are pooled into one entry, listed with their most common genes and DNA. The V and J calls were determined by TCRdb, not by the authors. This sample lists approximately 660,000 distinct CDR3 sequences; 59% were detected once. The top ten constitute about 10% of the sample.

As for this clonotype: What antigen it recognizes has not been identified. Base qualities are not at hand, and no much larger clone is one base apart.

To demonstrate the VDJtools post-analysis software, the study profiled TCR beta repertoires from the peripheral blood of 10 to 15 young patients with multiple sclerosis. Multiple sclerosis patients were children and adolescents aged roughly 6 to 17 years. This sequence was found in a girl aged 2 to 9 with multiple sclerosis. The chain is made from TRBV4-2 and TRBJ2-5, with a weak D call of TRBD2 (5 bases match). Sample: blood. The nucleotide sequence is TGTGCCAGCAGCCAATCCCTGCGGGAAGAGACCCAGTACTTC. It is translated as CASSQSLREETQYF.